The subject of this entry is one T cell receptor (beta chain). The antigen remains undetermined. The entry originates in a study of post-analysis software for immune sequencing data. Study-level results: TRBV5-6, TRBV5-1 and TRBV20-1 were among roughly 5 TRBV segments more frequent in patients than controls.

Unique molecular identifiers featured in each of the TCR beta cDNA libraries. TCRdb fed the PCR reads into MiXCR, producing one record per CDR3 protein. The table lists fewer than 600,000 distinct CDR3 sequences, over 35% of them singletons. The CDR3 sequence is 13 residues long. Deletions cut 2 bases from V and 5 bases from J, with 12 bases between. Per germline, CDR1 SQVTM and CDR2 ANQGSEA. The sequencing sample was made of blood. The genes are TRBV29-1 and TRBJ1-2; the D is unclear. The TCR sequence derives from a girl between 5 and 17 years old with multiple sclerosis. The CDR3 here is CSVEIKAGYGYTF. The CDR3 bases are TGCAGCGTTGAAATCAAGGCAGGTTATGGCTACACCTTC.